Listed below are T cell receptor beta chains from one sample, sequenced in a study of shared clonotypes between healthy human individuals. This table comes from immunoSEQ multiplex PCR, and its TCRdb copy is limited to in-frame clones, with some not included. The sample has millions of clones, approximately 90% seen once. Sequenced material: naive CD4+ T cells sorted from blood. These receptors all come from a young man in good health. CDR3s include the opening cysteine and the closing phenylalanine or tryptophan.

v_call: TRBV5-1
j_call: TRBJ2-3
cdr3_aa: CASSLGTDLGNTQYF

v_call: TRBV5-1
j_call: TRBJ2-2
cdr3_aa: CASRYRGAGELFF

v_call: TRBV2
j_call: TRBJ2-7
cdr3_aa: CASSREGGSYEQYF

v_call: TRBV6-5
j_call: .
cdr3_aa: CASSGTPSYEQYF

v_call: TRBV7-9
j_call: TRBJ1-2
cdr3_aa: CASSLWDRRKGYTF

v_call: TRBV7-2
j_call: TRBJ1-1
cdr3_aa: CASSLAGRRMNTEAFF

v_call: TRBV28
j_call: TRBJ1-4
cdr3_aa: CASSSQINEKLFF

v_call: TRBV10-3
j_call: TRBJ1-2
cdr3_aa: CAISESGDRGGYTF

v_call: TRBV2
j_call: TRBJ1-5
cdr3_aa: CASSRGVSNQPQHF

v_call: TRBV5-1
j_call: TRBJ2-1
cdr3_aa: CASSSRTSSYNEQFF

v_call: TRBV11-3
j_call: TRBJ2-2
cdr3_aa: CASSLGQGGELFF

v_call: TRBV7-9
j_call: TRBJ1-4
cdr3_aa: CASSARAAVNEKLFF

v_call: TRBV2
j_call: TRBJ2-5
cdr3_aa: CASSARTSGGQETQYF

v_call: TRBV5-4
j_call: TRBJ2-7
cdr3_aa: CASSSGQGVSYEQYF

v_call: TRBV27
j_call: TRBJ2-7
cdr3_aa: CASGRGGPAYEQYF

v_call: TRBV6-1
j_call: TRBJ1-2
cdr3_aa: CASSQPGGFFYGYTF

v_call: TRBV15
j_call: TRBJ1-2
cdr3_aa: CATSRDQGNYGYTF

v_call: TRBV27
j_call: TRBJ1-5
cdr3_aa: CASSFLASQPQHF

v_call: TRBV5-1
j_call: TRBJ2-5
cdr3_aa: CASSLANGAETQYF

v_call: TRBV2
j_call: TRBJ1-4
cdr3_aa: CASRESRGPANEKLFF

v_call: TRBV6-5
j_call: TRBJ2-5
cdr3_aa: CASSYYQGREETQYF

v_call: TRBV7-9
j_call: TRBJ1-5
cdr3_aa: CASSKAEGGNKPQHF

v_call: TRBV11-2
j_call: TRBJ1-4
cdr3_aa: CASSPGTTGKLFF

v_call: TRBV4-1
j_call: TRBJ1-3
cdr3_aa: CASSQTFGLGGNTIYF

v_call: TRBV2
j_call: TRBJ1-5
cdr3_aa: CASSEEWANQPQHF

v_call: TRBV18
j_call: TRBJ2-1
cdr3_aa: CASSPLLADEQFF

v_call: TRBV9
j_call: TRBJ2-2
cdr3_aa: CASSVAHNTGELFF

v_call: TRBV5-1
j_call: TRBJ1-3
cdr3_aa: CASSSRPGGGNTIYF

v_call: TRBV5-1
j_call: TRBJ1-5
cdr3_aa: CASSPAGIRNQPQHF

v_call: TRBV5-6
j_call: TRBJ2-2
cdr3_aa: CASRGAGTTGELFF

v_call: TRBV7-9
j_call: TRBJ1-3
cdr3_aa: CASSTPAETIYF

v_call: TRBV9
j_call: TRBJ2-7
cdr3_aa: CASSVDGNLAYEQYF

v_call: TRBV5-6
j_call: TRBJ1-6
cdr3_aa: CASSGRTRSSKGASPLHF

v_call: TRBV7-3
j_call: TRBJ1-5
cdr3_aa: CASSLDGRSNQPQHF

v_call: TRBV5-1
j_call: TRBJ1-1
cdr3_aa: CASSAEGGLNTEAFF

v_call: TRBV6-5
j_call: TRBJ2-3
cdr3_aa: CASTGKGQAQYF

v_call: TRBV5-1
j_call: TRBJ2-5
cdr3_aa: CASSSTGNPQETQYF

v_call: TRBV18
j_call: TRBJ2-7
cdr3_aa: CASSPTSGPYEQYF

v_call: TRBV5-8
j_call: TRBJ1-5
cdr3_aa: CASSAGGQPQHF

v_call: TRBV10-3
j_call: TRBJ2-5
cdr3_aa: CAISAGEGETQYF

v_call: TRBV27
j_call: TRBJ1-1
cdr3_aa: CASSSGQWANTEAFF

v_call: TRBV11-2
j_call: TRBJ1-5
cdr3_aa: CASSFGQSNQPQHF

v_call: TRBV9
j_call: TRBJ1-5
cdr3_aa: CASSVGEGVGQPQHF

v_call: TRBV7-8
j_call: TRBJ1-5
cdr3_aa: CASSHAQGDQNQPQHF

v_call: TRBV18
j_call: TRBJ1-4
cdr3_aa: CASSEKGEKLFF

v_call: TRBV20-1
j_call: TRBJ2-3
cdr3_aa: CSARVGDTQYF

v_call: TRBV9
j_call: TRBJ2-5
cdr3_aa: CASSVGGTQETQYF

v_call: TRBV11-3
j_call: TRBJ2-1
cdr3_aa: CASSLEGLAGDEQFF

v_call: TRBV28
j_call: TRBJ2-2
cdr3_aa: CASSPDRGYTGELFF

v_call: TRBV2
j_call: TRBJ2-7
cdr3_aa: CASSVGLAGYEQYF

v_call: TRBV15
j_call: TRBJ1-2
cdr3_aa: CATSRRQEQYGYTF

v_call: TRBV5-1
j_call: TRBJ2-5
cdr3_aa: CASGTTPRETQYF

v_call: TRBV5-1
j_call: TRBJ1-2
cdr3_aa: CASSLEKSGGYTF

v_call: TRBV28
j_call: TRBJ2-7
cdr3_aa: CASSGFGGVNEQYF